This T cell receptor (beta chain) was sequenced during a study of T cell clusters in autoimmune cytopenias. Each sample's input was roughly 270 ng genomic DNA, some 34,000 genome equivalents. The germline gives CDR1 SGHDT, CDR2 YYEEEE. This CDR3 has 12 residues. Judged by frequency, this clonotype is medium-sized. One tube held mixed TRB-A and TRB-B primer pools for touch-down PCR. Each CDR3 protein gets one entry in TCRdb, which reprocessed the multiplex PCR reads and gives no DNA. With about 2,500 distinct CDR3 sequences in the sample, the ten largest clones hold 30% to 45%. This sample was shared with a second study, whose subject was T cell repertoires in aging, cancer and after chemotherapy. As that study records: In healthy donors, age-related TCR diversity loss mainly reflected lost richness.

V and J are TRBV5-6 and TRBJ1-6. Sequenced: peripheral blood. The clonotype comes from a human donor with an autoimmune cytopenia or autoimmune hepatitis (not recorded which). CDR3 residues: CASSLWESPLHF.